This TCR beta chain originates from a study of T cells in women clearing cervical HPV infection. Study-level information: Case blood was drawn a median about 150 days after lesion detection. Notes on the study in general: CIN3+ cases had significantly higher TCR richness than controls; evenness did not differ.

Germline V gene sequence: CDR1 KGHSH, CDR2 LQKENI. Trimming at V came to 0 bases and at J to 6 bases, leaving 4 bases not matched to a gene. The CDR3 sequence is 15 residues long. Dot-blot hybridization genotyped cervical HPV amplified with MY09/MY11 PCR. Method: immunoSEQ multiplex PCR; TCRdb's copy keeps in-frame clones and lacks some. Seen in this sample are 45,000 to 55,000 clones; the ten most common clones hold approximately 1%. Comment on this clone: As yet, its antigen is unknown. The CDR3 is cut off 3 residues early in the read; its end comes from the germline J gene.

This receptor was identified in a woman between 18 and 69 years old with a cervical HPV16 infection that either progressed to CIN3+ or cleared (not recorded which). What was sequenced was blood buffy coat. The chain combines TRBV18 with TRBJ2-3, with 9 bases that match TRBD2. CDR3 amino acids: CASSPPGLAGDTQYF. The sequenced part of the CDR3 DNA is TGTGCCAGCTCACCACCGGGGCTAGCGGGGGATACG.